Shown below are 14 T cell receptor beta chains from a single sample sequenced in a study of CD8 T cells in ankylosing spondylitis. TCRdb reprocessed the 5' RACE reads via MiXCR and lists one record per CDR3 protein. Of about 240,000 distinct CDR3 sequences detected, over 9.5% appear once; the ten largest clones hold about 2.8%. The sequenced sample consisted of blood, either unsorted or a sorted T cell fraction (not recorded which). These receptors originate from a male donor with ankylosing spondylitis or in good health (not recorded which).

This clonotype was seen ten or more times. The chain recombines TRBV5-1 with TRBJ2-7; no clear D gene. Germline loops: CDR1 SGHRS, CDR2 YFSETQ. CDR3 length equals 13 residues. Trimming cost V 0 bases and J 5 bases, with 9 bases left between them. This CDR3 reads CASSLVPEDEQYF. CDR3 coding DNA: TGCGCCAGCAGCTTGGTTCCCGAGGACGAGCAGTACTTC. The variable domain in full, completed from reference TRBV5-1 and TRBJ2-7, reads KAGVTQTPRYLIKTRGQQVTLSCSPISGHRSVSWYQQTPGQGLQFLFEYFSETQRNKGNFPGRFSGRQFSNSRSEMNVSTLELGDSALYLCASSLVPEDEQYFGPGTRLTVT.

This clonotype was counted at least ten times. The V call is TRBV7-8, the J call TRBJ2-1, with 11 positions matching TRBD2. With V trimmed by 5 bases and J by 8 bases, 20 bases remained unmatched. Germline CDR1 SGHVS, CDR2 FQNEAQ. This CDR3 region has 19 residues. Here the CDR3 reads CASSSLEASGRFLGDEQFF. The CDR3 DNA is TGTGCCAGCAGCAGCCTGGAGGCTAGCGGGAGGTTCTTGGGGGATGAGCAGTTCTTC.

This clonotype was observed a few times. The rearrangement joins TRBV11-3 to TRBJ2-1; D may be TRBD1 (6 bases). CDR3 length: 13 amino acids. V lost 5 bases, J lost 6 bases, and 11 bases lay in between. CDR1 and CDR2 (germline): SGHNT, YENEEA. The CDR3 nucleotides are TGTGCCAGCAGCCCCACAGGGAGCAATGAGCAGTTCTTC. This encodes CASSPTGSNEQFF.

The chain is built from TRBV20-1 and TRBJ1-2; D gene ambiguous. The CDR3 has 13 residues. Trimming removed 0 bases at V and 4 bases at J, with 9 bases between. Germline V gene data show CDR1 as DFQATT and CDR2 as SNEGSKA (reference sequence). CDR3 nucleotides: TGCAGTGCTAGAGATCGGGAGGGCTATGGCTACACCTTC. Translated: CSARDREGYGYTF.

At least ten counts were recorded for this clonotype. The chain is built from TRBV20-1 and TRBJ2-3; D ambiguous. In germline, CDR1 is DFQATT, CDR2 SNEGSKA (reference sequence). This CDR3 is built from 12 residues. Trimming removed 1 base at V and 4 bases at J, with 6 bases between. In nucleotides, the CDR3 is TGCAGTGCTAGAGTAACACCAGATACGCAGTATTTT. Its translation: CSARVTPDTQYF.

This clonotype was counted between two and nine times. The CDR3 is CASSGSQLAGEFGTQYF. The CDR3 nucleotides are TGCGCCAGCAGTGGAAGCCAACTAGCGGGAGAGTTCGGGACCCAGTACTTC. The rearrangement links TRBV10-2 to TRBJ2-5, with 11 nucleotides matching TRBD2. The CDR3 has 17 residues. Trimming cost V 4 bases and J 7 bases; bases outside gene matches: 14. Germline V gene sequence: CDR1 WSHSY, CDR2 SAAADI.

The chain joins TRBV6-1 to TRBJ1-5; D not certain. V lost 8 bases and J 5 bases, leaving 13 bases between the germline ends. Germline values: CDR1 MNHNS, CDR2 SASEGT. This CDR3 spans 13 amino acids. CDR3 residues: CASRVGGDQPQHF. DNA for the CDR3: TGTGCCAGCCGAGTAGGAGGAGATCAGCCCCAGCATTTT.

On this clonotype: A much larger clone sits a single nucleotide away, making a read error possible. This chain links TRBV6-2 or TRBV6-3 with TRBJ1-2; no clear D gene. The CDR3 is 15 amino acids. The germline CDR1 and CDR2 sequences are MNHEY and SVGEGT. CDR3 sequence (DNA): TGTGTCAGCACCGACTGGCCCTCTGGGCTCTATGGCTACACCTTC. Translating it yields CVSTDWPSGLYGYTF.

In this sample, this clonotype turned up many times. The chain couples TRBV7-9 to TRBJ1-2; D might be TRBD1 (6 bases). Per germline, CDR1 SEHNR and CDR2 FQNEAQ (reference sequence). The CDR3 has 15 amino acids. Trimming removed 3 bases at V and 8 bases at J, with 19 bases between. The CDR3 DNA sequence: TGTGCCAGCAGCTTCGCTCCCAGGGGCGCATCGGGCTACACCTTC. Amino acid sequence: CASSFAPRGASGYTF.

The J gene is TRBJ1-4, the V gene TRBV30, with D uncertain. The length of the CDR3 is 11 residues. The V and J ends lost 1 base and 3 bases respectively, with 0 bases between them. CDR1 is GTSNPN, CDR2 SVGIG, per germline (reference sequence). CDR3: CAWSANEKLFF. Here the CDR3 DNA reads TGTGCCTGGAGTGCTAATGAAAAACTGTTTTTT.

This clonotype appeared many times. The chain links TRBV24-1 to TRBJ2-1, with 10 bases matching TRBD2. CDR1 is KGHDR and CDR2 is SFDVKD in the germline V gene. The CDR3 runs 17 residues. The J segment lost 0 bases and the V segment lost 6 bases, leaving 7 bases of the junction unmatched. CDR3 in amino acids: CATSPSGGKSSYNEQFF. DNA of the CDR3: TGTGCCACCAGTCCTAGCGGGGGTAAGAGCTCCTACAATGAGCAGTTCTTC.

This clonotype was observed many times. Here the CDR3 reads CASSPGTSGRGVNEQFF. The DNA of the CDR3 is TGTGCCAGCAGCCCAGGGACTAGCGGGAGGGGGGTCAATGAGCAGTTCTTC. The genes are TRBV7-9 and TRBJ2-1, with TRBD2 matching over 16 bases. This CDR3 contains 17 residues. Germline CDR1 reads SEHNR; CDR2 reads FQNEAQ (reference sequence). Trimming took 5 bases from V and 6 from J; bases not matched to a gene: 7.

This clonotype was recorded at least ten times. The CDR3 spells CASSSFSGANVLTF. The CDR3 DNA reads as TGTGCCAGCAGCTCCTTCTCTGGGGCCAACGTCCTGACTTTC. J is TRBJ2-6 and V is TRBV3-1; no clear D gene. Per germline, CDR1 LGHDT and CDR2 YNNKEL (reference sequence). V was shortened by 5 bases and J by 0 bases, with 5 bases between the two germline ends. The CDR3 totals 14 residues.

The chain carries TRBV7-2 and TRBJ2-1; D possibly corresponds to TRBD2 (6 bases). With 2 bases removed from V and 0 bases from J, the gap between germline ends came to 11 bases. This CDR3 is 16 amino acids long. From germline, CDR1 is SGHTA and CDR2 FQGNSA. CDR3 in DNA: TGTGCCAGCAGCTTAACCGCGGGGAGCTCCTACAATGAGCAGTTCTTC. This codes for CASSLTAGSSYNEQFF. The whole variable domain, filled in from reference TRBV7-2 and TRBJ2-1, reads GAGVSQSPSNKVTEKGKDVELRCDPISGHTALYWYRQSLGQGLEFLIYFQGNSAPDKSGLPSDRFSAERTGGSVSTLTIQRTQQEDSAVYLCASSLTAGSSYNEQFFGPGTRLTVL.